This TCR beta chain was observed in a study of HIV-infected children after antiretroviral therapy interruption. V lost 3 bases, J lost 4 bases, and 4 bases stayed unmatched. Germline CDR1 MGHDK, CDR2 SYGVNS. This CDR3 has 15 residues. Indicated treatment: PENTA 11 planned treatment interruption arm or continuous ART arm. Findings and caveats of the study: Naive CD4+ sequences overlapped less between time points once interruption began.

Unique molecular identifiers were included in an RNA-based 3' RACE TCR library. TCRdb re-derived calls from the 3' RACE reads in MiXCR, one entry per CDR3 protein. The sample consists of approximately 16,000 distinct CDR3 sequences, 3% to 3.5% of them appearing once. At least ten counts were recorded for this clonotype. Its target is not known. This material consisted of CD45RO+ CD8+ T cells from PBMCs, pooled from several time points, taken from a donor given antiretroviral therapy, either interrupted or continuous. Subset indicated: memory CD8+ CD45RO+ CD45RA- T cells. The rearrangement joins TRBV25-1 to TRBJ2-5, with TRBD2 matching over 11 bases. The receptor comes from a pool of human donors with HIV. CDR3 amino acids: CASSDQLAGVETQYF. The CDR3 nucleotides are TGTGCCAGCAGTGACCAACTAGCGGGAGTAGAGACCCAGTACTTC.